This entry lists 8 T cell receptor beta chains sequenced from one sample in a study of T cells in Graves' hyperthyroidism and ophthalmopathy. RNA transcripts gave rise to amplified TCR beta CDR3 regions. A set of HTBI primers served as the primers for a first-round RT-PCR of the TCR CDR3. TCRdb fed the multiplex PCR reads into MiXCR, producing one record per CDR3 protein. The table shows hundreds of thousands of distinct CDR3 sequences, with about a sixth occurring only once. The sequenced material came from blood. These receptors came from a woman in her 30s with Graves' hyperthyroidism.

The chain is built from TRBV7-9 and TRBJ1-2; D perhaps matches TRBD1 (5 bases). The CDR3 is 15 residues long. V was clipped by 5 bases and J by 0 bases, with 13 bases between them. Germline CDR1 SEHNR, CDR2 FQNEAQ (reference sequence). The DNA for the CDR3 is TGTGCCAGCAGCCTTCCGGGACGTACTAACTATGGCTACACCTTC. It is translated as CASSLPGRTNYGYTF. Drawing the rest from reference TRBV7-9 and TRBJ1-2, the complete variable domain is DTGVSQNPRHKITKRGQNVTFRCDPISEHNRLYWYRQTLGQGPEFLTYFQNEAQLEKSRLLSDRFSAERPKGSFSTLEIQRTEQGDSAMYLCASSLPGRTNYGYTFGSGTRLTVV.

The V call is TRBV6-4, the J call TRBJ2-1; tentative D call: TRBD1 (5 bases). Trimming stripped 5 bases from V and 8 bases from J, with 19 bases between. This CDR3 has 15 residues. Germline V gene data show CDR1 as MRHNA and CDR2 as SNTAGT. CDR3 sequence (DNA): TGTGCCAGCAGTCATTGGGGCCAAGCGAAACATGAGCAGTTCTTC. Its translation: CASSHWGQAKHEQFF.

Only a few counts were recorded for this clonotype. The V gene is TRBV27, the J gene TRBJ1-1; TRBD1 agrees at 7 bases. J lost 3 bases, V lost 8 bases, and 9 bases had no gene match. The CDR3 covers 14 residues. From germline, CDR1 is MNHEY and CDR2 SMNVEV (reference sequence). The CDR3 bases are TGTGCCAGCGCGGCTCGCAGGGGGTACACTGAAGCTTTCTTT. It specifies CASAARRGYTEAFF.

Remarks on this clonotype: With a much larger clone just one base away, this may be a read error. J is TRBJ2-4 and V is TRBV11-3; D perhaps matches TRBD1 (6 bases). Germline CDR1 and CDR2: SGHNT and YENEEA. This CDR3 has 15 amino acids. CDR3 loop: CACSLYVTGGRELYF. CDR3 nucleotide sequence: TGTGCCTGCAGCTTATACGTGACAGGAGGACGAGAGCTGTACTTC.

This clonotype turned up a few times. The V call is TRBV20-1, the J call TRBJ1-2; 8 bases map to TRBD1. CDR1 and CDR2 from the germline V gene are DFQATT and SNEGSKA (reference sequence). CDR3 size: 12 residues. After removal of 4 bases from V and 6 bases from J, the junction contained 4 bases not matched to a gene. DNA of the CDR3: TGCAGTGCTACGACAGGGGCCGATGGCTACACCTTC. As protein: CSATTGADGYTF.

The chain employs TRBV12-5 and TRBJ2-6; no clear D gene. The V gene's germline CDR1 is LGHNT and CDR2 FRNRAP. This CDR3 region has 14 residues. With 0 bases removed from V and 2 bases from J, the gap between germline ends came to 2 bases. The CDR3 bases are TGTGCTAGTGGTTTGGTAACTGGGGCCAACGTCCTGACTTTC. Its protein product is CASGLVTGANVLTF.

In its sample, this clonotype was seen many times. This chain connects TRBV28 to TRBJ1-4; perhaps TRBD1 as D (6 bases). This CDR3 contains 14 residues. Trimming left V 6 bases short and J 10 bases short, with 18 bases between. The germline CDR1 and CDR2 sequences are MDHEN and SYDVKM. CDR3 protein: CASSPPDRKGKLFF. CDR3 nucleotide sequence: TGTGCCAGCAGCCCTCCCGACAGGAAGGGAAAACTGTTTTTT.

There are a few counts of this clonotype. A much more abundant neighbour one base away suggests this may be a read error. V gene TRBV11-3 combines with J gene TRBJ2-7; 7 nucleotides line up with TRBD1. There are 13 residues in the CDR3. J lost 2 bases, V lost 4 bases, and 2 bases had no gene match. Germline V lookup: CDR1 SGHNT, CDR2 YENEEA. The CDR3: CASSWGQPYEQYF. CDR3 sequence (DNA): TGTGCCAGCAGCTGGGGACAGCCCTACGAGCAGTACTTC. The entire variable domain, with the rest obtained from reference TRBV11-3 and TRBJ2-7, is as follows: EAGVVQSPRYKIIEKKQPVAFWCNPISGHNTLYWYLQNLGQGPELLIRYENEEAVDDSQLPKDRFSAERLKGVDSTLKIQPAELGDSAVYLCASSWGQPYEQYFGPGTRLTVT.